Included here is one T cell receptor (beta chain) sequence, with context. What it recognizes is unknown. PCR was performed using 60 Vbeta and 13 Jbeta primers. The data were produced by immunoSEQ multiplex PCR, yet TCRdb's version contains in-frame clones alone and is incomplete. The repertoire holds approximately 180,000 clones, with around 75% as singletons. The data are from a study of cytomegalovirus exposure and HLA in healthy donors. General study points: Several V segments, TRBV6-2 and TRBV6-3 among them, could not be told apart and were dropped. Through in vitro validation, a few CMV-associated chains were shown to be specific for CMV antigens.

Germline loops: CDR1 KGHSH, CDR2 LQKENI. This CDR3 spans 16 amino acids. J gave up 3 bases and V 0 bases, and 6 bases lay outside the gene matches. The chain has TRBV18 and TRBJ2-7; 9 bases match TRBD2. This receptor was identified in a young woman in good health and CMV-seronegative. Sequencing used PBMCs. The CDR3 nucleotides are TGTGCCAGCTCACCACCGAGGACTAGCGACCACTACGAGCAGTACTTC. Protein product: CASSPPRTSDHYEQYF.